These 10 T cell receptor beta chains came from one sample sequenced in a study of T cell responses to AZD1222 COVID-19 vaccine. This table comes from immunoSEQ multiplex PCR, and its TCRdb copy is limited to in-frame clones, with some not included. The sample holds 150,000 to 200,000 clones, approximately 90% seen once. The starting material was peripheral blood, obtained on day 0 of AZD1222 vaccination. The receptor set was obtained from an adult in good health.

This chain connects TRBV7-9 to TRBJ2-5; D remains ambiguous. Trimming removed 2 bases at V and 7 bases at J, with 11 bases between. This CDR3 is built from 13 residues. Germline loops: CDR1 SEHNR, CDR2 FQNEAQ (reference sequence). In DNA, the CDR3 is TGTGCCAGCAGCTTAATCGGTGTAGGGACCCAGTACTTC. Its translation: CASSLIGVGTQYF. The whole variable domain, remainder taken from reference TRBV7-9 and TRBJ2-5, is DTGVSQNPRHKITKRGQNVTFRCDPISEHNRLYWYRQTLGQGPEFLTYFQNEAQLEKSRLLSDRFSAERPKGSFSTLEIQRTEQGDSAMYLCASSLIGVGTQYFGPGTRLLVL.

The chain has TRBV11-1 and TRBJ1-1, with D maybe TRBD1 (6 bases). Germline lookup yields CDR1 SGHAT and CDR2 FQDESV (reference sequence). The CDR3 runs to 16 residues. With 7 bases removed from V and 4 bases from J, the gap between germline ends came to 22 bases. CDR3: CASTLPRDTTGTEAFF. CDR3 DNA: TGTGCCAGCACTCTCCCAAGGGACACCACGGGCACTGAAGCTTTCTTT. The full variable domain, completed using reference TRBV11-1 and TRBJ1-1, is EAEVAQSPRYKITEKSQAVAFWCDPISGHATLYWYRQILGQGPELLVQFQDESVVDDSQLPKDRFSAERLKGVDSTLKIQPAELGDSAMYLCASTLPRDTTGTEAFFGQGTRLTVV.

The chain employs TRBV7-9 and TRBJ2-4, with D perhaps being TRBD1 or TRBD2 (5 bases each). Germline V lookup: CDR1 SEHNR, CDR2 FQNEAQ (reference sequence). The CDR3 loop spans 13 amino acids. The V end was cut by 1 base, the J end by 8 bases, with 9 bases between. The CDR3 sequence is CASSLGLGDIQYF. The CDR3 bases are TGTGCCAGCAGCTTAGGGCTGGGGGACATTCAGTACTTC.

CDR3 sequence reads: CASRAGTSTDTQYF. CDR3 DNA: TGTGCCAGCAGGGCGGGGACTAGCACAGATACGCAGTATTTT. This chain connects TRBV5-4 to TRBJ2-3; D might be TRBD2 (6 bases). Trimming removed 5 bases from V and 0 bases from J, with 10 bases in between. This CDR3 has 14 residues. Germline values: CDR1 SGHNT, CDR2 YYREEE (reference sequence).

The V gene is TRBV6-5, the J gene TRBJ2-7; D is perhaps TRBD1 or TRBD2 (5 bases each). CDR1 and CDR2 from the germline V gene are MNHEY and SVGAGI. The V gene lost 7 bases and the J gene lost 5 bases, with 12 bases spanning the gap. The CDR3 runs to 12 residues. CDR3 residues: CASTPWGNEQYF. The CDR3 nucleotides are TGTGCCAGCACCCCTTGGGGGAACGAGCAGTACTTC.

This clone was observed once. The chain combines TRBV4-1 with TRBJ1-3; perhaps TRBD1 as D (6 bases). Trimming took 0 bases from V and 0 from J, leaving 15 bases between them. Germline CDR1 is MGHRA and CDR2 is YSYEKL. The CDR3 runs to 18 residues. CDR3 protein: CASSQDAARGTSGNTIYF. As DNA, the CDR3 is TGCGCCAGCAGCCAAGACGCAGCCAGGGGTACCTCTGGAAACACCATATATTTT.

The V call is TRBV3-1 (or the pseudogene TRBV3-2), the J call TRBJ2-6; D tentatively reads TRBD1 or TRBD2 (5 bases each). V lost 4 bases and J 2 bases, leaving 9 bases between the germline ends. In germline, CDR1 is LGHDT, CDR2 YNNKEL (reference sequence). This CDR3 has 15 amino acids. CDR3 nucleotide sequence: TGTGCCAGCAGCCCTGGGACCGCTGGGGCCAACGTCCTGACTTTC. Its translation: CASSPGTAGANVLTF.

The chain employs TRBV7-9 and TRBJ1-5, with D tentatively TRBD1 (5 bases). The CDR3 spans 16 residues. Per the germline V gene, CDR1 is SEHNR and CDR2 is FQNEAQ (reference sequence). V dropped 5 bases and J dropped 3 bases, with 17 bases sitting between them. The CDR3 DNA is TGTGCCAGCAGCCCTGCCGGGGGGGGAGACAATCAGCCCCAGCATTTT. The encoded protein is CASSPAGGGDNQPQHF.

The chain has TRBV9 and TRBJ1-6; TRBD1 matches 9 bases. The germline V gene encodes CDR1 SGDLS and CDR2 YYNGEE. The CDR3 loop spans 15 amino acids. Unmatched junction bases numbered 3, after V lost 0 bases and J lost 8 bases. In DNA, the CDR3 is TGTGCCAGCAGCGTAGTTCGGGACAGGGATTCACCCCTCCACTTT. This translates into CASSVVRDRDSPLHF.

The rearrangement uses TRBV6-5 and TRBJ2-7, with TRBD2 matching 10 bases. Trimming at V came to 7 bases and at J to 1 base, leaving 7 bases not matched to a gene. Germline V gene lookup returns CDR1 MNHEY and CDR2 SVGAGI. The CDR3 totals 15 residues. The CDR3 protein is CASIPSGSASYEQYF. The CDR3 nucleotides read TGTGCCAGCATTCCTAGCGGGAGTGCGTCCTACGAGCAGTACTTC.